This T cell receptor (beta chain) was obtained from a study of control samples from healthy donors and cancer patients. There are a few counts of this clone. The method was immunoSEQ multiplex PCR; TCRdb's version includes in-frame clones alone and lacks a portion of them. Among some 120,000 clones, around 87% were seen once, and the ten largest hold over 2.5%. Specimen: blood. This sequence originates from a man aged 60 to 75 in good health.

The CDR3 DNA reads as TGTGCCAGCAGCCGGGACGGAGCTAACTATGGCTACACCTTC. Protein sequence: CASSRDGANYGYTF. J is TRBJ1-2 and V is TRBV6-4; maybe TRBD1 (5 bases). Between the trimmed V and J ends, which lost 6 bases and 0 bases, there was a span of 11 bases. This CDR3 has 14 amino acids. The germline V gene has CDR1 MRHNA and CDR2 SNTAGT.